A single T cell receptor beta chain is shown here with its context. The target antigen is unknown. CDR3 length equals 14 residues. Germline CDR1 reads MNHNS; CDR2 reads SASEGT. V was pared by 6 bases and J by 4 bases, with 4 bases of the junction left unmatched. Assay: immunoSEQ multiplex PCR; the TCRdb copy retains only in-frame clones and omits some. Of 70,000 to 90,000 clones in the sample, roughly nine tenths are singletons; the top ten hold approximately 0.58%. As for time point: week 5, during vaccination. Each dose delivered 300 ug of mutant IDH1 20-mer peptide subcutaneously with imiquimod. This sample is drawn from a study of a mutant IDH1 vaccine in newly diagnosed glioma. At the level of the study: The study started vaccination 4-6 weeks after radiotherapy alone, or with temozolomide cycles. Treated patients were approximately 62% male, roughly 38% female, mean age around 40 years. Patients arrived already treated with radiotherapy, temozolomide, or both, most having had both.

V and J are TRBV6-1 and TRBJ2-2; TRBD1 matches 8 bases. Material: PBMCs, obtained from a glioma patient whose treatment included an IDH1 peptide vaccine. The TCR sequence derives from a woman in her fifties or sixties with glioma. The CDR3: CASRRTGRTGELFF. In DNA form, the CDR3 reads TGTGCCAGCAGAAGGACAGGGCGCACCGGGGAGCTGTTTTTT.